The source of this T cell receptor (beta chain) is a study of response to subunit inactivated influenza vaccine listed by TCRdb under 2018. Concerning the study at large: The study used deep quantitative T cell receptor repertoire profiling to track responses to a trivalent subunit inactivated influenza vaccine. What the research found in general, with its limitations: The authors suggested that each seasonal influenza vaccination may recruit only a limited number of new T cells.

This clonotype was detected many times. Its antigen remains unidentified. A junction end diverges from the germline sequence, so it may reflect a read error. The CDR3, from cysteine to phenylalanine, totals 14 residues. Left in the record is the CDR3 DNA by itself, 42 bases read in frame from the first base. Per the germline V gene, SGHRS is the CDR1 and YFSETQ is the CDR2. Library construction relied on RT-PCR. The run used an Illumina HiSeq 2500. The raw public reads went through TCRdb reprocessing: fastp at Q25, MiXCR clone calling, in-frame beta chains kept. Rows are combined by CDR3 protein, so each entry shows the most common genes and DNA. This sample holds approximately 490,000 distinct CDR3 sequences; around 7.9% were observed only once. The top ten constitute less than 15% of the sample.

The rearrangement combines TRBV5-1 with TRBJ2-2, with no confident D gene call. The sample was PBMCs from blood, taken around 25 months after vaccination. The TCR was taken from a man aged 50 to 75 who received an inactivated influenza vaccine. Donor details come from another sample of the same person, matched by shared clones. The CDR3 reads as follows: CASSLGPNTGELFF. Read as DNA, the sequence is TGTGCCAGCAGTTTAGGACCTAACACCGGGGAGCTGTTTTTT.